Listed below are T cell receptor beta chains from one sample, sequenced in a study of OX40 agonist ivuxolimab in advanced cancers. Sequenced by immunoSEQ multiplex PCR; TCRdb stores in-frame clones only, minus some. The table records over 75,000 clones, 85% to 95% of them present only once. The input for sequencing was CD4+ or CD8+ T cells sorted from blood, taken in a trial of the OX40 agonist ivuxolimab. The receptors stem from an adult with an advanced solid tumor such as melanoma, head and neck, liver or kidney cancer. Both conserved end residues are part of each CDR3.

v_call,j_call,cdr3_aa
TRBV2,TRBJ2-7,CASYGRIASQHEQYF
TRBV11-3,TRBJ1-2,CASSRTDREGGYTF
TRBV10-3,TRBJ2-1,CATASGSTYNEQFF
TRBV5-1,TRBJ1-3,CASSEGTPGNTIYF
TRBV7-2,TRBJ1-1,CASSTDGNTEAFF
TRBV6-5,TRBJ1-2,CASSQTGGWGYTF
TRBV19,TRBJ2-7,CASSIDNSLYEQYF
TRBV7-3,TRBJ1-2,CASSLNVAADGYTF
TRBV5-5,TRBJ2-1,CASSLVASGGMEQFF
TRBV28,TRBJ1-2,CASTDTGTPNYGYTF
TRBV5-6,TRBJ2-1,CASSLYSAGRYNEQFF
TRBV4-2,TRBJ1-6,CASSQDGYDNSPLHF
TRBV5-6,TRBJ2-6,CASFGSWVGSGANVLTF
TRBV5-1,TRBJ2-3,CASSLGGVGGTDTQYF
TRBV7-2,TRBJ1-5,CASSFRTGGNQPQHF
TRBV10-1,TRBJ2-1,CASSDPGVTYNEQFF
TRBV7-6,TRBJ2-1,CACSSTEEQFF
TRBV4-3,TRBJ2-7,CASSHDSLAGGYSYEQYF